The TCR beta chain under discussion was sequenced for a study of blood T cell repertoires in COVID-19. Produced via immunoSEQ multiplex PCR; TCRdb's table is partial and in-frame only. The repertoire has tens of thousands of clones, about four fifths of them found once; the top ten carry approximately 12%. The ends were cut back, 5 bases at V and 8 bases at J, with 12 bases in the middle. Per the germline V gene, CDR1 is MNHEY and CDR2 is SVGEGT. The CDR3 spans 12 residues. This clone was seen a handful of times. The chain joins TRBV6-2 or TRBV6-3 to TRBJ1-2; D not resolved. Sequenced: peripheral blood. This receptor was taken from a man in his forties or fifties with COVID-19, enrolled during active disease. The CDR3 coding sequence is TGTGCCAGCAGTCCAACCGAGTCCGGCTACACCTTC. This translates into CASSPTESGYTF.